This is a list of T cell receptor beta chains from one sample in a study of cytomegalovirus exposure and HLA in healthy donors. TCRdb's table, derived via immunoSEQ multiplex PCR, lists solely in-frame clones and lacks some. The sample records fewer than 200,000 clones, about 77% being singletons. Material for sequencing was PBMCs. These receptors were taken from a woman aged 50 to 65 in good health and CMV-seronegative. Each CDR3 is given with its conserved first and last residue. D genes are given only for firm matches. Size values are once, few and many counts, or a class for expanded clones, and some rows have none.

clone_size,j_call,v_call,d_call,cdr3_aa,cdr3_nt
-,TRBJ1-4,TRBV5-1,-,CASSIFGATNEKLFF,TGCGCCAGCAGCATCTTCGGTGCAACTAATGAAAAACTGTTTTTT
-,TRBJ2-7,TRBV2,TRBD1,CASSVGQKSSYEQYF,TGTGCCAGCAGTGTGGGACAGAAAAGCTCCTACGAGCAGTACTTC
-,TRBJ1-1,TRBV5-1,TRBD1,CASSWTGMNTEAFF,TGCGCCAGCAGCTGGACAGGTATGAACACTGAAGCTTTCTTT
once,TRBJ2-1,TRBV6-4,TRBD2,CASSDGTSGGVEQFF,TGTGCCAGCAGTGATGGGACTAGCGGGGGGGTTGAGCAGTTCTTC
few,TRBJ2-7,TRBV5-4,TRBD1,CASSFVPGQGISYF,TGTGCCAGCAGCTTTGTACCGGGACAGGGGATTTCGTACTTC
-,TRBJ2-1,TRBV27,-,CASSLSPTANEQFF,TGTGCCAGCAGTTTATCGCCAACAGCTAATGAGCAGTTCTTC
-,TRBJ1-1,TRBV5-1,-,CASSLGQGGEAFF,TGCGCCAGCAGCTTGGGTCAGGGCGGTGAAGCTTTCTTT
once,TRBJ2-7,TRBV15,TRBD2,CATSSLFSGGAFEQYF,TGTGCCACCAGCAGTTTGTTCAGCGGGGGGGCCTTCGAGCAGTACTTC
once,TRBJ2-5,TRBV5-5,-,CASSLDGSQGETQYF,TGTGCCAGCAGCTTGGATGGTAGTCAGGGCGAGACCCAGTACTTC
-,TRBJ1-1,TRBV5-5,-,CASSPARGNTEAFF,TGTGCCAGCAGCCCCGCGCGGGGGAACACTGAAGCTTTCTTT
-,TRBJ2-3,TRBV18,TRBD2,CASSLGTSGRASTDTQYF,TGTGCCAGCTCACTCGGGACTAGCGGGAGGGCTAGCACAGATACGCAGTATTTT
-,TRBJ2-1,TRBV29-1,TRBD2,CSVESSSGGLYNEQFF,TGCAGCGTTGAATCATCTAGCGGGGGTTTATACAATGAGCAGTTCTTC
few,TRBJ1-2,TRBV28,TRBD1,CASSETGTNYGYTF,TGTGCCAGCAGTGAGACAGGGACGAACTATGGCTACACCTTC
few,TRBJ2-4,TRBV10-1,-,CASSVDQGSGNIQYF,TGCGCCAGCAGTGTAGACCAGGGCTCAGGGAACATTCAGTACTTC
-,TRBJ1-4,TRBV14,-,CASKEWEGEELFF,TGTGCCAGCAAGGAATGGGAAGGGGAAGAACTGTTTTTT
-,TRBJ2-7,TRBV5-6,TRBD1,CASSLAGGQPYEQYF,TGTGCCAGCAGCTTGGCAGGGGGACAGCCCTACGAGCAGTACTTC
-,TRBJ2-1,TRBV18,TRBD2,CASSPRLAGGIYNEQFF,TGTGCCAGCTCACCAAGACTAGCGGGGGGTATTTACAATGAGCAGTTCTTC
few,TRBJ2-1,TRBV7-9,TRBD2,CASSQVGISGRDDEQFF,TGTGCCAGCAGCCAAGTGGGTATAAGCGGGAGGGACGATGAGCAGTTCTTC
once,TRBJ2-1,TRBV18,-,CASSDTGFDEQFF,TGTGCCAGCTCAGACACAGGGTTCGATGAGCAGTTCTTC
-,TRBJ2-7,TRBV5-6,TRBD1,CASSQGQGVEQYF,TGTGCCAGCAGCCAGGGACAGGGAGTCGAGCAGTACTTC
-,TRBJ2-1,TRBV5-8,-,CASSGYRDWSYNEQFF,TGTGCCAGCAGCGGGTACAGGGATTGGTCCTACAATGAGCAGTTCTTC
-,TRBJ1-1,TRBV7-9,-,CASSLGFRGTEAFF,TGTGCCAGCAGCTTAGGGTTTAGAGGAACTGAAGCTTTCTTT
-,TRBJ1-5,TRBV28,-,CASSSHRELSNQPQHF,TGTGCCAGCAGTTCCCACAGGGAACTTAGCAATCAGCCCCAGCATTTT
few,TRBJ2-7,TRBV10-3,-,CAISESRAYEQYF,TGTGCCATCAGTGAGTCCCGAGCTTACGAGCAGTACTTC
-,TRBJ2-2,TRBV4-3,-,CASSQVLRELGGELFF,TGCGCCAGCAGCCAAGTACTGCGGGAATTAGGCGGGGAGCTGTTTTTT
few,TRBJ1-5,TRBV5-6,-,CASSIGPGEQPQHF,TGTGCCAGCAGTATCGGACCAGGGGAACAGCCCCAGCATTTT
-,TRBJ2-5,TRBV4-1,TRBD1,CASSHYRGPQETQYF,TGCGCCAGCAGCCACTACAGGGGTCCCCAAGAGACCCAGTACTTC
-,TRBJ2-1,TRBV10-3,TRBD2,CAIMDGRSYNEQFF,TGTGCCATCATGGACGGGAGGTCCTACAATGAGCAGTTCTTC